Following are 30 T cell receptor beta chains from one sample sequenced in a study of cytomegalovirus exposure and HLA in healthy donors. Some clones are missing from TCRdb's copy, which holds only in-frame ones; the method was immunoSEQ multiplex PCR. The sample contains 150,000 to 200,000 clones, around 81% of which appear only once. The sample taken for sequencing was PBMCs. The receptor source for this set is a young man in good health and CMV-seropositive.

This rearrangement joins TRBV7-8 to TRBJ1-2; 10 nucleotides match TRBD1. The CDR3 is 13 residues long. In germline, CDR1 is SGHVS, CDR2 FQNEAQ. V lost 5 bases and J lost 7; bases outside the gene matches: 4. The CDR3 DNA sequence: TGTGCCAGCAGCGTGACAGGGGGCAGTGGCTACACCTTC. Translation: CASSVTGGSGYTF. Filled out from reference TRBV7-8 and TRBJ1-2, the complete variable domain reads GAGVSQSPRYKVAKRGQDVALRCDPISGHVSLFWYQQALGQGPEFLTYFQNEAQLDKSGLPSDRFFAERPEGSVSTLKIQRTQQEDSAVYLCASSVTGGSGYTFGSGTRLTVV.

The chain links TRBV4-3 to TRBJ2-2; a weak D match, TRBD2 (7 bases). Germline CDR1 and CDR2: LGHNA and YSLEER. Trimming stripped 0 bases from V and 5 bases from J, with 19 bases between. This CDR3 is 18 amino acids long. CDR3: CASSQELLGRGTTGELFF. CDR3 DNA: TGCGCCAGCAGCCAAGAGCTTCTCGGGCGGGGGACAACCGGGGAGCTGTTTTTT.

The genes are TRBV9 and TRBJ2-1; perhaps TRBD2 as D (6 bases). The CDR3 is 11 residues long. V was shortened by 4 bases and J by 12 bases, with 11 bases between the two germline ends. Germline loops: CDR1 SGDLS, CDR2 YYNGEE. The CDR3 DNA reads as TGTGCCAGCAGCTCCGGGGGAGGGCAGTTCTTC. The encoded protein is CASSSGGGQFF.

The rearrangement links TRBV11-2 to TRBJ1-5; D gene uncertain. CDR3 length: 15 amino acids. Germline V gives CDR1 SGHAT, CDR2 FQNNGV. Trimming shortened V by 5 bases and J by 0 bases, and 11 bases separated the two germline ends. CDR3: CASSMSPYSNQPQHF. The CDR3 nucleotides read TGTGCCAGCAGCATGAGTCCTTATAGCAATCAGCCCCAGCATTTT.

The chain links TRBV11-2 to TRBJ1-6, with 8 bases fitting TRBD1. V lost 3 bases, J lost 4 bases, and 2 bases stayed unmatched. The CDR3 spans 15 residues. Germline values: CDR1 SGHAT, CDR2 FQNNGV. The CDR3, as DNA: TGTGCCAGCAGCTTGAGACAGGGGTATAATTCACCCCTCCACTTT. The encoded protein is CASSLRQGYNSPLHF.

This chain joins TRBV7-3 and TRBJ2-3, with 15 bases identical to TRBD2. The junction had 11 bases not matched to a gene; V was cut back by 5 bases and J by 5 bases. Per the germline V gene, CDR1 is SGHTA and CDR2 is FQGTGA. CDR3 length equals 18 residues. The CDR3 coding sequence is TGTGCCAGCAGCCCTGGACTAGCGGGGGGGCTTTCCCTAGATACGCAGTATTTT. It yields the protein CASSPGLAGGLSLDTQYF.

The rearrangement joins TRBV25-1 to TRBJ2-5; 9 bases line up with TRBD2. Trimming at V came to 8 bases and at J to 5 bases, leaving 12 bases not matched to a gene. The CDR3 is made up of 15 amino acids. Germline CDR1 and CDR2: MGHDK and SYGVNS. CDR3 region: CASSSLAGVSETQYF. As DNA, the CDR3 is TGTGCCAGCTCTTCCTTAGCGGGGGTATCCGAGACCCAGTACTTC.

The CDR3 DNA reads TGCGCCAGCAGCCAAGATCTAGCGCGAAAGGATGAGCAGTTCTTC. Protein product: CASSQDLARKDEQFF. The V and J genes are TRBV4-3 and TRBJ2-1, with D possibly TRBD2 on 6 matching bases. The germline V gene has CDR1 LGHNA and CDR2 YSLEER. V lost 0 bases, J lost 8 bases, and 14 bases lay in between. The CDR3 is made up of 15 amino acids.

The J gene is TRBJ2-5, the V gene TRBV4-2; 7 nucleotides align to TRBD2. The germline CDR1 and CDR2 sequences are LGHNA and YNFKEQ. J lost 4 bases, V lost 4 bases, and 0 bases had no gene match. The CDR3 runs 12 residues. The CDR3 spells CASSPGGETQYF. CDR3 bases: TGTGCCAGCAGCCCGGGGGGAGAGACCCAGTACTTC.

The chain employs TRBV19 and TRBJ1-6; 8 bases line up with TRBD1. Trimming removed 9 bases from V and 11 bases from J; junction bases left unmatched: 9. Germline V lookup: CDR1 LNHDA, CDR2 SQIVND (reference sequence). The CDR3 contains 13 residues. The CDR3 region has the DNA TGTGCCAGCGCCGGACAGGGCGCCGCACCCCTCCACTTT. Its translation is CASAGQGAAPLHF.

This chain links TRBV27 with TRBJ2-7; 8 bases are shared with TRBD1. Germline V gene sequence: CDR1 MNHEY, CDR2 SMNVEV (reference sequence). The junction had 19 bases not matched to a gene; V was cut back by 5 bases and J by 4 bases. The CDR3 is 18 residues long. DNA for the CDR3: TGTGCCAGCAGTCTAGTAGGGGGTTTTGGGCAGGGGGCTTACGAGCAGTACTTC. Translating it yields CASSLVGGFGQGAYEQYF.

CDR3 coding DNA: TGTGCCAGCAGCTTAGACGAGGGACAGCCCCAGCATTTT. Amino acids: CASSLDEGQPQHF. This sequence joins TRBV7-2 and TRBJ1-5; D is undetermined. There are 13 residues in the CDR3. Deletions cut 1 base from V and 7 bases from J, with 8 bases between. The germline gives CDR1 SGHTA, CDR2 FQGNSA.

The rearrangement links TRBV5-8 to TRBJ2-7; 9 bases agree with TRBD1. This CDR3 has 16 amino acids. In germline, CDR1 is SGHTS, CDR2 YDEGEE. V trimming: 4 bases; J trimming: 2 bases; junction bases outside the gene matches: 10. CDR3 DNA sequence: TGTGCCAGCAGCCCCAGCCGGACAGGGGACGCCTACGAGCAGTACTTC. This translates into CASSPSRTGDAYEQYF.

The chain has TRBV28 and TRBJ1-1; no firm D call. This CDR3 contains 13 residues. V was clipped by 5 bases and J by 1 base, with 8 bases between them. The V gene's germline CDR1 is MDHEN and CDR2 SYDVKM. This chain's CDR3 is CASSGPRNTEAFF. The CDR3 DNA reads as TGTGCCAGCAGTGGGCCCCGGAACACTGAAGCTTTCTTT.

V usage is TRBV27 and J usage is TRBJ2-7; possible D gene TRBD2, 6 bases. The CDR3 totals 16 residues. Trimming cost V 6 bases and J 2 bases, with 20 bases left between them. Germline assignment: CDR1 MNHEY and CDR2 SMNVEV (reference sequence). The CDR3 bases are TGTGCCAGCAGGGGGACTCAGGGTATTCCTCCCTACGAGCAGTACTTC. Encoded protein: CASRGTQGIPPYEQYF.

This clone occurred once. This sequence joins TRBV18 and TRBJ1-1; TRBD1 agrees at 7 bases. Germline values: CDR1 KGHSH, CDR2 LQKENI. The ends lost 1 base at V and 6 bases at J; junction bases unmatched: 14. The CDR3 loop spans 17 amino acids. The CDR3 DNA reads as TGTGCCAGCTCACCACGACTGGAGACAGGGTTTGACCCTGAAGCTTTCTTT. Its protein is CASSPRLETGFDPEAFF. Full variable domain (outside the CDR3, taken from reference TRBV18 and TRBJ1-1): NAGVMQNPRHLVRRRGQEARLRCSPMKGHSHVYWYRQLPEEGLKFMVYLQKENIIDESGMPKERFSAEFPKEGPSILRIQQVVRGDSAAYFCASSPRLETGFDPEAFFGQGTRLTVV.

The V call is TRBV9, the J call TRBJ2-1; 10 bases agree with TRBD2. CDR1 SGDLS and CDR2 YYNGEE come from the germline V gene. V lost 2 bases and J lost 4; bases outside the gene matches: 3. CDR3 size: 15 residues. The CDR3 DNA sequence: TGTGCCAGCAGCGTTAGCGGGGGGCTATACAATGAGCAGTTCTTC. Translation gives CASSVSGGLYNEQFF.

CDR3 nucleotides: TGTGCCAGCACCGTCACAGGAGCCATTAACACCGGGGAGCTGTTTTTT. Protein sequence: CASTVTGAINTGELFF. This chain connects TRBV2 to TRBJ2-2, with a tentative D call TRBD1 (5 bases). Germline V lookup: CDR1 SNHLY, CDR2 FYNNEI. Trimming removed 7 bases at V and 2 bases at J, with 17 bases between. This CDR3 has 16 residues.

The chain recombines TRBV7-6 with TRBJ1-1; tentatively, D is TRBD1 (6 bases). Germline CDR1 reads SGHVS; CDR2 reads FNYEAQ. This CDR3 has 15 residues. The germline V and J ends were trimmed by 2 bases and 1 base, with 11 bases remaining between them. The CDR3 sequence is CASSLFAGANTEAFF. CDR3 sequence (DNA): TGTGCCAGCAGCTTATTTGCAGGGGCGAACACTGAAGCTTTCTTT.

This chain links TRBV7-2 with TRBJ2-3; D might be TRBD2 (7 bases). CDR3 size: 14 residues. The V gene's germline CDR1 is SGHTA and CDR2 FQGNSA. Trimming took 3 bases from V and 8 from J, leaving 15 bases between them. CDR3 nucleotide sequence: TGTGCCAGCAGCTTCGGGGGGCCCCTTGTTACGCAGTATTTT. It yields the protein CASSFGGPLVTQYF.

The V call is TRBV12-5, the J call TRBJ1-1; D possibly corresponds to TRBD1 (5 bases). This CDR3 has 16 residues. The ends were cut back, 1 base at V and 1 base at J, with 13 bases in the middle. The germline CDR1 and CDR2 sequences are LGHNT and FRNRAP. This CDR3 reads CASGLEWARANTEAFF. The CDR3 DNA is TGTGCTAGTGGTTTGGAATGGGCCAGGGCGAACACTGAAGCTTTCTTT.

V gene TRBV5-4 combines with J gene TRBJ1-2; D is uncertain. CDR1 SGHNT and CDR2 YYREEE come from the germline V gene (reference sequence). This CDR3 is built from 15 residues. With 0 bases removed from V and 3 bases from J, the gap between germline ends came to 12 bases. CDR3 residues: CASSLAAAVYYGYTF. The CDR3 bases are TGTGCCAGCAGCTTGGCCGCGGCAGTTTACTATGGCTACACCTTC. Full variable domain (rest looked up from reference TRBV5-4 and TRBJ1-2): ETGVTQSPTHLIKTRGQQVTLRCSSQSGHNTVSWYQQALGQGPQFIFQYYREEENGRGNFPPRFSGLQFPNYSSELNVNALELDDSALYLCASSLAAAVYYGYTFGSGTRLTVV.

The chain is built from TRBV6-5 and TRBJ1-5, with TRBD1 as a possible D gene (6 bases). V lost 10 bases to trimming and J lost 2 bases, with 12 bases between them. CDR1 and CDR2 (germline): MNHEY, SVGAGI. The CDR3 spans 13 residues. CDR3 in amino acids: CATQDSRNQPQHF. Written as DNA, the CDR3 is TGTGCCACCCAGGACAGCCGCAATCAGCCCCAGCATTTT.

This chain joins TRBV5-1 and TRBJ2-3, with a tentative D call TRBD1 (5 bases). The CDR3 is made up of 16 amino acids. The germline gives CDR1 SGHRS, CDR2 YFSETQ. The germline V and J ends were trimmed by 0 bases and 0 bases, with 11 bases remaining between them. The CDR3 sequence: CASSLGGLASTDTQYF. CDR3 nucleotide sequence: TGCGCCAGCAGCTTGGGGGGCCTTGCGAGCACAGATACGCAGTATTTT.

CDR3: CASSLGTGRGNGYTF. The CDR3 DNA sequence: TGTGCCAGCAGCTTAGGTACCGGGAGGGGAAACGGCTACACCTTC. The chain employs TRBV12-1 and TRBJ1-2. TRBV12-1 is deemed a pseudogene. The CDR3 runs 15 residues.

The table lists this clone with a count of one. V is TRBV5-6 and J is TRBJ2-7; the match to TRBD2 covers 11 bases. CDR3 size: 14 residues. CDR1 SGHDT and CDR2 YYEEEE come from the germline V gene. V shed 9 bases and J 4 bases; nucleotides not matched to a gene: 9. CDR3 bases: TGTGCCACTGGGGCTAGCGGGGGGTGGTACGAGCAGTACTTC. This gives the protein CATGASGGWYEQYF.

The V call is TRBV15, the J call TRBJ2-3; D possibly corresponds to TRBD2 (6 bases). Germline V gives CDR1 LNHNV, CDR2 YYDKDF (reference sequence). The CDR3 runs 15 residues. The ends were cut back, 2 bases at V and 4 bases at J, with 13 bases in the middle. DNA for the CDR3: TGTGCCACCAGCAGAAGACTAGATAGTGCAGATACGCAGTATTTT. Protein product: CATSRRLDSADTQYF.

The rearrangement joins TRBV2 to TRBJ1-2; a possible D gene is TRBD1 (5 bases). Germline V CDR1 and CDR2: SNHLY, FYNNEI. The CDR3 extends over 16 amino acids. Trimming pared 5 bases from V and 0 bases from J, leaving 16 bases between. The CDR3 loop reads CASSSGSPTANYGYTF. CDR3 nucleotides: TGTGCCAGCAGTTCAGGGTCCCCTACAGCTAACTATGGCTACACCTTC. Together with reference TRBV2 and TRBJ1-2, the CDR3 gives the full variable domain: EPEVTQTPSHQVTQMGQEVILRCVPISNHLYFYWYRQILGQKVEFLVSFYNNEISEKSEIFDDQFSVERPDGSNFTLKIRSTKLEDSAMYFCASSSGSPTANYGYTFGSGTRLTVV.

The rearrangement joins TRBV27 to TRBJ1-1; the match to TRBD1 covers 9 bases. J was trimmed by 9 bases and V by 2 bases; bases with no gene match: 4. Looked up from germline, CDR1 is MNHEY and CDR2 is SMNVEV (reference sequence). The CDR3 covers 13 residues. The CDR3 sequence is CASSLPNRGQAFF. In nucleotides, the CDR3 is TGTGCCAGCAGTTTACCTAACAGGGGGCAAGCTTTCTTT.

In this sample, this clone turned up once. The DNA for the CDR3 is TGTGCCAGCAGCCACAGAGCGGACAATGAGCAGTTCTTC. The encoded protein is CASSHRADNEQFF. The chain combines TRBV6-5 with TRBJ2-1; a possible D gene is TRBD2 (5 bases). The CDR3 totals 13 residues. V was clipped by 6 bases and J by 5 bases, with 11 bases between them. Germline V gene data show CDR1 as MNHEY and CDR2 as SVGAGI.